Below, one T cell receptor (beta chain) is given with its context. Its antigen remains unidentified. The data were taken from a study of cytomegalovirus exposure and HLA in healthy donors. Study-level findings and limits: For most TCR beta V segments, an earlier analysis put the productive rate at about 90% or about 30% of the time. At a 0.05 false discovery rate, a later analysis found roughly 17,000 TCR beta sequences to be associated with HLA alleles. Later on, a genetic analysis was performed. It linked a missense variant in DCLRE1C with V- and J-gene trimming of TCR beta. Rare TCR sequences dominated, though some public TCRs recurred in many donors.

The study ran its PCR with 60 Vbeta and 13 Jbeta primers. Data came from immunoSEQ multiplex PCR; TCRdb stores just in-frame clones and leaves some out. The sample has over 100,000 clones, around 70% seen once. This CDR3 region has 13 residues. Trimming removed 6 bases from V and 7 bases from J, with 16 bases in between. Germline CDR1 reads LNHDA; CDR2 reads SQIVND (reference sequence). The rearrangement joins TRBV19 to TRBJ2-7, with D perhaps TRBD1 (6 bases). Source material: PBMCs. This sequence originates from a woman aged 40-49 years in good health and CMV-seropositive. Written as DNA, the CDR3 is TGTGCCAGTAGGTCCGGGACAAGCTGGGAGCAGTACTTC. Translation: CASRSGTSWEQYF.